Listed below are T cell receptor beta chains from one sample, sequenced in a study of T cell responses to AZD1222 COVID-19 vaccine. Measured with immunoSEQ multiplex PCR; TCRdb has only the in-frame clones, and not every one. The repertoire holds 110,000 to 150,000 clones, with 80% to 90% as singletons. The input for sequencing was peripheral blood, taken on day 0 of AZD1222 vaccination. These receptors were taken from an adult in good health. The CDR3 runs from the conserved cysteine through the conserved F or W. A D gene is named only where the DNA matches it firmly. For some rows the clone size is stated as once, few or many, or as a class when expanded; others skip it.

abundance: -; j_gene: TRBJ1-2; d_gene: TRBD1; v_gene: TRBV5-1; CDR3aa: CASSPVGDRGVGYTF; CDR3nt: TGCGCCAGCAGCCCTGTAGGGGACAGGGGAGTTGGCTACACCTTC
abundance: once; j_gene: TRBJ1-4; d_gene: -; v_gene: TRBV4-2; CDR3aa: CASSQDAGATNEKLFF; CDR3nt: TGTGCCAGCAGCCAAGATGCGGGTGCAACTAATGAAAAACTGTTTTTT
abundance: -; j_gene: TRBJ1-5; d_gene: TRBD1; v_gene: TRBV4-1; CDR3aa: CASSPQMDRDQPQHF; CDR3nt: TGCGCCAGCAGCCCCCAGATGGACAGGGATCAGCCCCAGCATTTT
abundance: -; j_gene: TRBJ2-7; d_gene: TRBD1; v_gene: TRBV7-9; CDR3aa: CASSPIWGMRGQDEREQYF; CDR3nt: TGTGCCAGCAGCCCGATTTGGGGGATGCGAGGACAGGACGAACGCGAGCAGTACTTC
abundance: -; j_gene: TRBJ2-3; d_gene: -; v_gene: TRBV7-3; CDR3aa: CASSPRLTSTDTQYF; CDR3nt: TGTGCCAGCAGCCCCCGACTTACTAGCACAGATACGCAGTATTTT
abundance: -; j_gene: TRBJ2-7; d_gene: -; v_gene: TRBV5-4; CDR3aa: CASSSGLYEQYF; CDR3nt: TGTGCCAGCAGCTCAGGGTTGTACGAGCAGTACTTC
abundance: -; j_gene: TRBJ1-4; d_gene: -; v_gene: TRBV7-7; CDR3aa: CASSQGGGLGNEKLFF; CDR3nt: TGTGCCAGCAGCCAAGGGGGAGGTCTCGGGAATGAAAAACTGTTTTTT
abundance: -; j_gene: TRBJ2-5; d_gene: -; v_gene: TRBV10-1; CDR3aa: CASSSTGPWETQYF; CDR3nt: TGCGCCAGCAGTTCAACAGGACCGTGGGAGACCCAGTACTTC
abundance: -; j_gene: TRBJ1-1; d_gene: TRBD1; v_gene: TRBV2; CDR3aa: CASRRGGAGTEAFF; CDR3nt: TGTGCCAGCAGGCGAGGGGGCGCCGGCACTGAAGCTTTCTTT
abundance: -; j_gene: TRBJ1-4; d_gene: -; v_gene: TRBV20-1; CDR3aa: CSARGPGKLFF; CDR3nt: TGCAGTGCTAGAGGCCCTGGGAAACTGTTTTTT
abundance: -; j_gene: TRBJ2-1; d_gene: -; v_gene: TRBV5-4; CDR3aa: CASSLGSTYNEQFF; CDR3nt: TGTGCCAGCAGCTTGGGTTCCACCTACAATGAGCAGTTCTTC
abundance: -; j_gene: TRBJ1-2; d_gene: TRBD1; v_gene: TRBV2; CDR3aa: CASRRDSQFNYGYTF; CDR3nt: TGTGCCAGCAGGAGGGACAGCCAGTTTAACTATGGCTACACCTTC
abundance: once; j_gene: TRBJ2-3; d_gene: TRBD2; v_gene: TRBV29-1; CDR3aa: CSGRGIAGLTDTQYF; CDR3nt: TGCAGCGGCCGGGGGATAGCGGGACTCACAGATACGCAGTATTTT
abundance: -; j_gene: TRBJ2-3; d_gene: -; v_gene: TRBV7-8; CDR3aa: CASSLTGADTQYF; CDR3nt: TGTGCCAGCAGCTTGACAGGCGCAGATACGCAGTATTTT
abundance: -; j_gene: TRBJ1-2; d_gene: TRBD1; v_gene: TRBV7-2; CDR3aa: CASSLAGTGTNYGYTF; CDR3nt: TGTGCCAGCAGCTTAGCGGGGACAGGGACAAACTATGGCTACACCTTC
abundance: -; j_gene: TRBJ2-5; d_gene: -; v_gene: TRBV18; CDR3aa: CASSEGVGETQYF; CDR3nt: TGTGCCAGCTCCGAGGGCGTGGGAGAGACCCAGTACTTC
abundance: -; j_gene: TRBJ1-2; d_gene: -; v_gene: TRBV30; CDR3aa: CAWSREIGGYGYTF; CDR3nt: TGTGCCTGGAGTAGAGAAATTGGCGGGTATGGCTACACCTTC
abundance: -; j_gene: TRBJ1-1; d_gene: TRBD1; v_gene: TRBV5-1; CDR3aa: CASSLGGTDNTEAFF; CDR3nt: TGCGCCAGCAGCTTGGGGGGGACAGACAACACTGAAGCTTTCTTT
abundance: -; j_gene: TRBJ1-2; d_gene: -; v_gene: TRBV19; CDR3aa: CASSKAETGLRGYTF; CDR3nt: TGTGCCAGTAGTAAGGCCGAGACAGGCCTACGGGGCTACACCTTC
abundance: -; j_gene: TRBJ1-2; d_gene: TRBD1; v_gene: TRBV27; CDR3aa: CATRGYNYGYTF; CDR3nt: TGTGCCACCAGGGGGTACAACTATGGCTACACCTTC
abundance: -; j_gene: TRBJ2-1; d_gene: TRBD2; v_gene: TRBV30; CDR3aa: CAWESGASYNEQFF; CDR3nt: TGTGCCTGGGAAAGCGGGGCCTCCTACAATGAGCAGTTCTTC
abundance: -; j_gene: TRBJ2-7; d_gene: -; v_gene: TRBV30; CDR3aa: CAWSAGPYEQYF; CDR3nt: TGTGCCTGGAGCGCCGGGCCGTACGAGCAGTACTTC
abundance: -; j_gene: TRBJ2-6; d_gene: TRBD2; v_gene: TRBV5-1; CDR3aa: CASSLGLAASGANVLTF; CDR3nt: TGCGCCAGCAGCTTGGGACTAGCTGCCTCTGGGGCCAACGTCCTGACTTTC
abundance: -; j_gene: TRBJ1-1; d_gene: TRBD1; v_gene: TRBV7-9; CDR3aa: CASSLTGDFTEAFF; CDR3nt: TGTGCCAGCAGCTTAACAGGGGACTTCACTGAAGCTTTCTTT
abundance: -; j_gene: TRBJ1-1; d_gene: TRBD1; v_gene: TRBV7-9; CDR3aa: CASSLNRGYTEAFF; CDR3nt: TGTGCCAGCAGCTTAAACAGGGGATACACTGAAGCTTTCTTT
abundance: -; j_gene: TRBJ2-7; d_gene: -; v_gene: TRBV7-8; CDR3aa: CASSSRTRRYEQYF; CDR3nt: TGTGCCAGCAGCTCACGGACACGCCGCTACGAGCAGTACTTC
abundance: -; j_gene: TRBJ2-3; d_gene: -; v_gene: TRBV5-1; CDR3aa: CASSYRVGATDTQYF; CDR3nt: TGCGCCAGCAGCTACAGGGTAGGGGCCACAGATACGCAGTATTTT
abundance: -; j_gene: TRBJ2-3; d_gene: -; v_gene: TRBV5-1; CDR3aa: CASSLAQDTQYF; CDR3nt: TGCGCCAGCAGCTTGGCTCAGGATACGCAGTATTTT
abundance: -; j_gene: TRBJ1-1; d_gene: TRBD1; v_gene: TRBV27; CDR3aa: CASSFEPGGGFEAFF; CDR3nt: TGTGCCAGCAGTTTTGAGCCAGGGGGCGGATTTGAAGCTTTCTTT
abundance: -; j_gene: TRBJ1-6; d_gene: -; v_gene: TRBV5-1; CDR3aa: CASSLYSSYNSPLHF; CDR3nt: TGCGCCAGCAGCTTGTACAGCTCCTATAATTCACCCCTCCACTTT
abundance: -; j_gene: TRBJ1-4; d_gene: -; v_gene: TRBV15; CDR3aa: CATSREKALNFEKLFF; CDR3nt: TGTGCCACCAGCAGAGAAAAGGCTCTTAACTTTGAAAAACTGTTTTTT
abundance: -; j_gene: TRBJ2-1; d_gene: -; v_gene: TRBV5-1; CDR3aa: CASSLVIGNEQFF; CDR3nt: TGCGCCAGCAGCTTAGTTATCGGGAATGAGCAGTTCTTC
abundance: -; j_gene: TRBJ2-6; d_gene: -; v_gene: TRBV12-3/TRBV12-4; CDR3aa: CASSWVANVLTF; CDR3nt: TGTGCCAGCAGTTGGGTTGCCAACGTCCTGACTTTC
abundance: -; j_gene: TRBJ1-5; d_gene: -; v_gene: TRBV19; CDR3aa: CASSGGWRLDGYQPQHF; CDR3nt: TGTGCCAGTAGTGGGGGATGGAGATTAGATGGCTATCAGCCCCAGCATTTT
abundance: once; j_gene: TRBJ2-7; d_gene: TRBD2; v_gene: TRBV6-5; CDR3aa: CASSYSQRGSYEQYF; CDR3nt: TGTGCCAGCAGTTACAGCCAGCGGGGGAGCTACGAGCAGTACTTC
abundance: -; j_gene: TRBJ2-5; d_gene: -; v_gene: TRBV7-2; CDR3aa: CASSLWGQREETQYF; CDR3nt: TGTGCCAGCAGCTTATGGGGACAAAGAGAAGAGACCCAGTACTTC
abundance: -; j_gene: TRBJ1-4; d_gene: TRBD1; v_gene: TRBV28; CDR3aa: CASSPVGTGTSNEKLFF; CDR3nt: TGTGCCAGCAGCCCCGTGGGGACAGGGACTTCTAATGAAAAACTGTTTTTT
abundance: -; j_gene: TRBJ2-3; d_gene: -; v_gene: TRBV18; CDR3aa: CASSPPEGVFGKDTQYF; CDR3nt: TGTGCCAGCTCACCTCCGGAGGGGGTTTTCGGTAAAGATACGCAGTATTTT
abundance: -; j_gene: TRBJ2-1; d_gene: -; v_gene: TRBV14; CDR3aa: CASSRRGREQFF; CDR3nt: TGTGCCAGCAGCCGCCGGGGACGCGAGCAGTTCTTC
abundance: -; j_gene: TRBJ2-5; d_gene: TRBD2; v_gene: TRBV9; CDR3aa: CASSAGTTNYQETQYF; CDR3nt: TGTGCCAGCAGCGCTGGGACTACTAACTACCAAGAGACCCAGTACTTC
abundance: -; j_gene: TRBJ2-3; d_gene: -; v_gene: TRBV27; CDR3aa: CASRGKSGVAVTDTQYF; CDR3nt: TGTGCCAGCAGGGGAAAGAGTGGGGTAGCGGTCACAGATACGCAGTATTTT
abundance: -; j_gene: TRBJ2-2; d_gene: -; v_gene: TRBV10-1; CDR3aa: CASSRTAGELFF; CDR3nt: TGCGCCAGCAGTAGAACGGCCGGGGAGCTGTTTTTT
abundance: -; j_gene: TRBJ1-2; d_gene: -; v_gene: TRBV20-1; CDR3aa: CGGHQRYGYTF; CDR3nt: TGCGGGGGACACCAACGCTATGGCTACACCTTC
abundance: -; j_gene: TRBJ1-5; d_gene: -; v_gene: TRBV28; CDR3aa: CASRTGRAQHF; CDR3nt: TGTGCCAGCAGAACCGGTAGGGCCCAGCATTTT
abundance: -; j_gene: TRBJ1-6; d_gene: TRBD1; v_gene: TRBV5-1; CDR3aa: CASSPGQGAGSPLHF; CDR3nt: TGCGCCAGCAGCCCGGGACAGGGGGCGGGTTCACCCCTCCACTTT
abundance: once; j_gene: TRBJ2-7; d_gene: -; v_gene: TRBV5-4; CDR3aa: CASSRRTSSYEQYF; CDR3nt: TGTGCCAGCTCCCGCCGTACTTCATCCTACGAGCAGTACTTC
abundance: few; j_gene: TRBJ1-1; d_gene: -; v_gene: TRBV5-1; CDR3aa: CASSGDVGRTEAFF; CDR3nt: TGCGCCAGCAGCGGGGACGTGGGGAGGACTGAAGCTTTCTTT
abundance: -; j_gene: TRBJ2-3; d_gene: TRBD2; v_gene: TRBV30; CDR3aa: CAWTSGGAGADTQYF; CDR3nt: TGTGCCTGGACTAGCGGGGGGGCGGGGGCAGATACGCAGTATTTT
abundance: -; j_gene: TRBJ1-1; d_gene: -; v_gene: TRBV19; CDR3aa: CASTIDTRTASMNTEAFF; CDR3nt: TGTGCCAGCACCATAGACACAAGGACAGCAAGTATGAACACTGAAGCTTTCTTT
abundance: -; j_gene: TRBJ2-1; d_gene: -; v_gene: TRBV2; CDR3aa: CASRGSDEQFF; CDR3nt: TGTGCCAGCAGGGGGAGTGATGAGCAGTTCTTC
abundance: few; j_gene: TRBJ2-1; d_gene: TRBD2; v_gene: TRBV14; CDR3aa: CASSQAGGLVSYNEQFF; CDR3nt: TGTGCCAGCAGCCAAGCAGGCGGACTAGTATCCTACAATGAGCAGTTCTTC
abundance: -; j_gene: TRBJ1-2; d_gene: -; v_gene: TRBV7-9; CDR3aa: CASSLRGAGDYTF; CDR3nt: TGTGCCAGCAGCTTAAGGGGCGCCGGGGACTACACCTTC
abundance: -; j_gene: TRBJ2-1; d_gene: -; v_gene: TRBV7-2; CDR3aa: CASSFYAVYNEQFF; CDR3nt: TGTGCCAGCAGCTTTTACGCGGTGTACAATGAGCAGTTCTTC
abundance: -; j_gene: TRBJ1-2; d_gene: -; v_gene: TRBV19; CDR3aa: CASSPRLGAYGYTF; CDR3nt: TGTGCCAGTAGCCCCAGGTTGGGGGCCTATGGCTACACCTTC